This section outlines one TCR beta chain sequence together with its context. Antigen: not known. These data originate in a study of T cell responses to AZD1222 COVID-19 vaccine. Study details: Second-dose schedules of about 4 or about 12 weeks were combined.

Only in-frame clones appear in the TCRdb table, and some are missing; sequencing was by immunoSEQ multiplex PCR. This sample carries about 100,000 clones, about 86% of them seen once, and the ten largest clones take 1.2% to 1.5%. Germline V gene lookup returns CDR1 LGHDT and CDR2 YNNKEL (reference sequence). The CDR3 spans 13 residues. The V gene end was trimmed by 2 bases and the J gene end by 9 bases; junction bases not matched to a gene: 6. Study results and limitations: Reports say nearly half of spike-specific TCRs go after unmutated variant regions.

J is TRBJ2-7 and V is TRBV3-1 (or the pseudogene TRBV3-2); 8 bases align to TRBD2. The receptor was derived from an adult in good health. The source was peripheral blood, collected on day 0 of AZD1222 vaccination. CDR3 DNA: TGTGCCAGCAGCCAACCCGGACTAGCTGTGCAGTACTTC. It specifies CASSQPGLAVQYF.